This TCR beta chain was sequenced during a study of shared clonotypes between healthy human individuals. The DNA input per sorted-subset replicate PCR was 200 ng, corresponding to roughly 31,000 T cell genomes. Method: immunoSEQ multiplex PCR; TCRdb's copy keeps in-frame clones and lacks some. The data show about 800,000 clones, approximately 96% seen once. CDR3 size: 17 residues. Germline V gene sequence: CDR1 KGHSH, CDR2 LQKENI. V was clipped by 3 bases and J by 3 bases, with 19 bases between them. CD8 cells regarded as naive lacked CD45RO, were positively chosen for CCR7, and omitted terminally differentiated effector memory CD45RA+ cells. Findings and caveats of the study: Compared with clonotypes that all four donors shared, non-shared clonotypes had lower generation probabilities.

To note about this clone: Its specificity is unknown.

The rearrangement uses TRBV18 and TRBJ2-3, with a weak D call TRBD1 (6 bases). Specimen: naive CD8+ T cells sorted from blood. The clonotype originates from a man aged 30 to 45 in good health. The CDR3 DNA follows: TGTGCCAGCTCACCCGAGAACAGGGCAAGAAGGACAGATACGCAGTATTTT. Its translation is CASSPENRARRTDTQYF.